Shown below are 26 T cell receptor beta chains from a single sample sequenced in a study of yellow fever vaccine responses in identical twins. In TCRdb, the RT-PCR reads were re-called with MiXCR into one record per CDR3 protein. The sample contains about 13,000 distinct CDR3 sequences, 84% of which appear only once. Sequenced here: T cells from blood (PBMCs), unsorted or a sorted subset (not recorded which), sampled before or after yellow fever vaccination (not recorded which). The receptors were sampled from a woman aged 18-30 years who received the yellow fever vaccine.

As for this clonotype: Given the absence of the conserved phenylalanine or tryptophan at the CDR3 end, a read error is likely. The chain carries TRBV29-1 and TRBJ1-2; weak D call: TRBD1 (5 bases). The CDR3 contains 14 residues. V was clipped by 0 bases and J by 8 bases, with 16 bases between them. CDR1 is SQVTM, CDR2 ANQGSEA, per germline. CDR3 loop: CSVEDRGQRDGYTS. The CDR3 DNA reads as TGCAGCGTTGAAGATCGCGGGCAGAGGGACGGCTACACCTCC.

DNA for the CDR3: TGTGCCAGCAGCTTAGACGGTGCCACAGATACGCAGTATTTT. Its protein is CASSLDGATDTQYF. This sequence joins TRBV7-4 and TRBJ2-3; D unclear. The germline CDR1 and CDR2 sequences are SGHVT and SQSDAQ. Trimming shortened V by 1 base and J by 2 bases, and 7 bases separated the two germline ends. The CDR3 has 14 residues.

The chain employs TRBV29-1 and TRBJ2-3; no reliable D call. The CDR3 contains 13 residues. CDR1 SQVTM and CDR2 ANQGSEA come from the germline V gene. V was cut by 3 bases and J by 3 bases, with 10 bases left in between. CDR3 coding DNA: TGCAGCGTTGATCCGGTGGAGACAGATACGCAGTATTTT. This gives the protein CSVDPVETDTQYF.

The rearrangement joins TRBV12-3 or TRBV12-4 to TRBJ2-1, with 8 bases lining up with TRBD2. The CDR3 spans 15 residues. J gave up 3 bases and V 4 bases, and 5 bases lay outside the gene matches. The CDR3 reads CASSSERGSYNEQFF. For the CDR3, the DNA is TGTGCCAGCAGTTCTGAGCGGGGGAGCTACAATGAGCAGTTCTTC.

V is TRBV2 and J is TRBJ2-4; D perhaps matches TRBD2 (5 bases). CDR1 and CDR2 from the germline V gene are SNHLY and FYNNEI. This CDR3 is built from 14 residues. V was pared by 7 bases and J by 2 bases, with 12 bases between. CDR3 in amino acids: CASMAGRPKNIQYF. In nucleotides, the CDR3 is TGTGCCAGCATGGCTGGGAGACCCAAAAACATTCAGTACTTC.

The table lists this clonotype with a few counts. The V call is TRBV10-3, the J call TRBJ1-2; 9 positions match TRBD1. The junction had 5 bases not matched to a gene; V was cut back by 3 bases and J by 0 bases. The germline V gene encodes CDR1 ENHRY and CDR2 SYGVKD. The CDR3 length is 16 residues. CDR3 in amino acids: CAISDPDRGANYGYTF. DNA of the CDR3: TGTGCCATCAGTGACCCGGACAGGGGAGCTAACTATGGCTACACCTTC.

J is TRBJ2-3 and V is TRBV20-1, with no clear D. This CDR3 is 13 amino acids long. V lost 4 bases and J 3 bases, leaving 11 bases between the germline ends. CDR1 is DFQATT, CDR2 SNEGSKA, per germline (reference sequence). CDR3 coding DNA: TGCAGTGCTATAGCACAACCAACAGATACGCAGTATTTT. Its protein is CSAIAQPTDTQYF.

J is TRBJ1-2 and V is TRBV6-2 or TRBV6-3; D unresolved. V lost 4 bases and J 6 bases, leaving 12 bases between the germline ends. Germline-derived CDR1 and CDR2 are MNHEY and SVGEGT. This CDR3 comprises 13 residues. CDR3 DNA sequence: TGTGCCAGCAGTTCGATCGGACCCGATGGCTACACCTTC. Translated, it gives CASSSIGPDGYTF.

The CDR3 spells CASAEGGNIQYF. The CDR3 bases are TGTGCCAGCGCAGAAGGTGGTAACATTCAGTACTTC. The V and J genes are TRBV13 and TRBJ2-4; D uncertain. In germline, CDR1 is PRHDT, CDR2 FYEKMQ (reference sequence). V lost 8 bases, J lost 7 bases, and 12 bases lay in between. CDR3 size: 12 residues.

The sample holds a few counts of this clonotype. The chain joins TRBV7-2 to TRBJ2-3; 10 bases map to TRBD2. Looked up from germline, CDR1 is SGHTA and CDR2 is FQGNSA. Unmatched junction bases numbered 7, after V lost 3 bases and J lost 1 base. The length of the CDR3 is 17 residues. The chain's CDR3 is CASSLTASGGRTDTQYF. The CDR3 DNA reads TGTGCCAGCAGCTTGACCGCTAGCGGGGGACGCACAGATACGCAGTATTTT.

The chain recombines TRBV11-2 with TRBJ2-3; unclear D gene. Germline CDR1 reads SGHAT; CDR2 reads FQNNGV. Trimming stripped 5 bases from V and 2 bases from J, with 14 bases between. The CDR3 length is 15 residues. CDR3 coding DNA: TGTGCCAGCAGCCGAGAGAGCGCCAACACAGATACGCAGTATTTT. It specifies CASSRESANTDTQYF.

This clonotype was counted a single time. The gene calls are TRBV29-1 and TRBJ2-1; TRBD2 agrees at 12 bases. Germline-derived CDR1 and CDR2 are SQVTM and ANQGSEA. This CDR3 has 13 residues. The J segment lost 5 bases and the V segment lost 8 bases, leaving 4 bases of the junction unmatched. CDR3 DNA: TGCAGCCCAGGACTAGCGGGGAACAATGAGCAGTTCTTC. Residues: CSPGLAGNNEQFF.

The rearrangement joins TRBV20-1 to TRBJ2-1; D gene uncertain. There are 13 residues in the CDR3. Germline CDR1 reads DFQATT; CDR2 reads SNEGSKA (reference sequence). V was pared by 1 base and J by 5 bases, with 9 bases between. The CDR3 region has the DNA TGCAGTGCTAGAGTCAGGTTAGACAATGAGCAGTTCTTC. Its protein product is CSARVRLDNEQFF.

This chain links TRBV30 with TRBJ2-7; D unclear. Trimming took 2 bases from V and 5 from J, leaving 10 bases between them. This CDR3 contains 12 residues. Germline lookup yields CDR1 GTSNPN and CDR2 SVGIG (reference sequence). CDR3 in DNA: TGTGCCTGGAGTATCCCCCCCGACGAGCAGTACTTC. Amino acid sequence: CAWSIPPDEQYF.

V gene TRBV10-1 combines with J gene TRBJ2-1, with 9 bases matching TRBD1. Unmatched junction bases numbered 4, after V lost 2 bases and J lost 5 bases. The germline CDR1 and CDR2 sequences are WNHNN and SYGVQD (reference sequence). This CDR3 region has 15 residues. CDR3 DNA sequence: TGCGCCAGCAGTGAGCCGGGACAGGGTAACAATGAGCAGTTCTTC. This codes for CASSEPGQGNNEQFF.

This clonotype was detected only a few times. The V gene is TRBV20-1, the J gene TRBJ1-5; D possibly corresponds to TRBD1 (5 bases). Germline V gives CDR1 DFQATT, CDR2 SNEGSKA (reference sequence). Trimming took 4 bases from V and 7 from J, leaving 14 bases between them. The CDR3 extends over 13 amino acids. The CDR3 loop is CSATSGPIQPQHF. The CDR3 coding sequence is TGCAGTGCTACCTCGGGACCCATACAGCCCCAGCATTTT.

The chain employs TRBV20-1 and TRBJ2-7; D is perhaps TRBD1 or TRBD2 (5 bases each). The V gene's germline CDR1 is DFQATT and CDR2 SNEGSKA (reference sequence). This CDR3 is 13 amino acids long. Trimming removed 5 bases from V and 0 bases from J, with 11 bases in between. This chain's CDR3 is CSAGTPASYEQYF. DNA of the CDR3: TGCAGTGCTGGGACCCCGGCCTCCTACGAGCAGTACTTC.

The rearrangement links TRBV18 to TRBJ2-3; TRBD2 matches 9 bases. Germline CDR1 and CDR2: KGHSH and LQKENI. The CDR3 extends over 17 amino acids. V shed 6 bases, J shed 3 bases, and the junction held 13 bases outside the gene matches. CDR3 in amino acids: CASSRVGAGGTTDTQYF. CDR3 in DNA: TGTGCCAGCTCTCGAGTGGGAGCGGGGGGAACAACAGATACGCAGTATTTT. Full variable domain (outside the CDR3, taken from reference TRBV18 and TRBJ2-3): NAGVMQNPRHLVRRRGQEARLRCSPMKGHSHVYWYRQLPEEGLKFMVYLQKENIIDESGMPKERFSAEFPKEGPSILRIQQVVRGDSAAYFCASSRVGAGGTTDTQYFGPGTRLTVL.

The chain has TRBV12-3 or TRBV12-4 and TRBJ2-7; 11 bases align to TRBD2. V was pared by 6 bases and J by 4 bases, with 5 bases of the junction left unmatched. The CDR3 has 14 amino acids. The CDR3 DNA sequence: TGTGCCAGCAGCAGCAGGACTAGCGGGTACGAGCAGTACTTC. This codes for CASSSRTSGYEQYF.

On this clonotype: Compared with germline, one end of the junction differs, possibly owing to a read error. The gene calls are TRBV11-1 and TRBJ2-1; the D is unclear. The CDR3 spans 11 residues. Germline V gene lookup returns CDR1 SGHAT and CDR2 FQDESV (reference sequence). The CDR3 loop reads CASSSNNEQFF. The CDR3 DNA is TGTGCCAGCAGCTCCAACAATGAGCAGTTCTTC.

The genes are TRBV7-9 and TRBJ2-7, with D maybe TRBD1 (6 bases). Trimming pared 1 base from V and 4 bases from J, leaving 14 bases between. Germline CDR1 is SEHNR and CDR2 is FQNEAQ (reference sequence). The CDR3 consists of 15 residues. The CDR3 here is CASSLENRDSYEQYF. For the CDR3, the DNA is TGTGCCAGCAGCTTAGAAAACAGGGATTCTTACGAGCAGTACTTC. The full variable domain, its missing parts supplied by reference TRBV7-9 and TRBJ2-7, is DTGVSQNPRHKITKRGQNVTFRCDPISEHNRLYWYRQTLGQGPEFLTYFQNEAQLEKSRLLSDRFSAERPKGSFSTLEIQRTEQGDSAMYLCASSLENRDSYEQYFGPGTRLTVT.

This chain links TRBV12-3 or TRBV12-4 with TRBJ2-1, with 10 bases matching TRBD2. The CDR3 has 15 amino acids. With 3 bases clipped from V and 6 bases from J, the junction kept 5 bases outside the gene matches. This chain's CDR3 is CASSFIASGGNEQFF. CDR3 DNA: TGTGCCAGCAGTTTTATCGCTAGCGGGGGCAATGAGCAGTTCTTC.

This clonotype was recorded once. This sequence joins TRBV20-1 and TRBJ2-3; TRBD1 matches at 8 bases. Germline V gives CDR1 DFQATT, CDR2 SNEGSKA (reference sequence). The junction had 2 bases not matched to a gene; V was cut back by 5 bases and J by 1 base. The CDR3 is made up of 13 amino acids. The CDR3 protein is CSARTGRTDTQYF. The CDR3 nucleotides read TGCAGTGCTCGGACAGGGCGCACAGATACGCAGTATTTT.

The rearrangement links TRBV6-5 to TRBJ2-7; D not resolved. Germline-derived CDR1 and CDR2 are MNHEY and SVGAGI. V was clipped by 4 bases and J by 8 bases, with 9 bases between them. The CDR3 spans 11 residues. The chain's CDR3 is CASSSERQQYF. In DNA form, the CDR3 reads TGTGCCAGCAGTTCCGAAAGACAGCAGTACTTC.

This rearrangement joins TRBV2 to TRBJ2-7; 7 positions agree with TRBD2. The CDR3 consists of 17 residues. Trimming took 7 bases from V and 4 from J; bases not matched to a gene: 19. Germline V gene sequence: CDR1 SNHLY, CDR2 FYNNEI. CDR3 region: CASIYKAGDAARYEQYF. The DNA for the CDR3 is TGTGCCAGCATCTATAAGGCGGGGGACGCCGCGCGGTACGAGCAGTACTTC.

The CDR3 region has the DNA TGTGCCAGCAGCTTAAGCGGGAAGAGCACAGATACGCAGTATTTT. It translates to CASSLSGKSTDTQYF. The rearrangement uses TRBV11-1 and TRBJ2-3, with 7 nucleotides matching TRBD2. V was pared by 2 bases and J by 0 bases, with 2 bases of the junction left unmatched. The CDR3 length is 15 residues. In germline, CDR1 is SGHAT, CDR2 FQDESV (reference sequence).